A single sample is the source of the 25 T cell receptor beta chains below, sequenced in a study of blood T cell repertoires in COVID-19. Only in-frame clones appear in the TCRdb table, and some are missing; sequencing was by immunoSEQ multiplex PCR. This sample has 200,000 to 300,000 clones, with approximately 80% found just once. The sample taken for sequencing was peripheral blood. The receptors here all came from a woman older than 75 with COVID-19, enrolled during active disease.

In this sample, this clone turned up a few times. This sequence joins TRBV9 and TRBJ2-7; possibly TRBD2 for D (5 bases). The CDR3 has 13 amino acids. Trimming took off 3 bases at V and 4 bases at J, with 11 bases between the two ends. Germline CDR1 and CDR2: SGDLS and YYNGEE. The CDR3 sequence: CASSARGQYEQYF. DNA of the CDR3: TGTGCCAGCAGCGCACGAGGGCAATACGAGCAGTACTTC.

The gene calls are TRBV3-1 (or the pseudogene TRBV3-2) and TRBJ2-2, with 7 bases matching TRBD1. The CDR3 extends over 14 amino acids. V was clipped by 1 base and J by 4 bases; unmatched bases: 0. Per the germline V gene, CDR1 is LGHDT and CDR2 is YNNKEL (reference sequence). The CDR3 DNA follows: TGTGCCAGCAGCCAAGGACAGGGCACCGGGGAGCTGTTTTTT. This translates into CASSQGQGTGELFF.

The rearrangement uses TRBV5-1 and TRBJ2-3; D possibly corresponds to TRBD2 (7 bases). Germline CDR1 is SGHRS and CDR2 is YFSETQ. The V end lost 2 bases, the J end lost 4 bases, and 17 bases lay between the germline ends. This CDR3 comprises 16 residues. This CDR3 reads CASSFWRLGGPDTQYF. CDR3 in DNA: TGCGCCAGCAGCTTCTGGCGGCTGGGGGGGCCAGATACGCAGTATTTT.

This sequence joins TRBV30 and TRBJ1-3; 8 bases line up with TRBD1. The ends lost 2 bases at V and 8 bases at J; junction bases unmatched: 2. This CDR3 has 12 amino acids. Germline CDR1 GTSNPN, CDR2 SVGIG (reference sequence). DNA for the CDR3: TGTGCCTGGAGTACAGGGGGGTACACCATATATTTT. Translation: CAWSTGGYTIYF.

DNA of the CDR3: TGTGCCAGCAGCTTGTCGGGACTAGCGTTGACCGGGGAGCTGTTTTTT. It specifies CASSLSGLALTGELFF. The rearrangement links TRBV6-2 or TRBV6-3 to TRBJ2-2, with 10 nucleotides matching TRBD2. The trim removed 6 bases at V and 5 bases at J, leaving 9 bases unmatched. The CDR3 contains 16 residues. Germline V gene lookup returns CDR1 MNHEY and CDR2 SVGEGT.

This chain connects TRBV15 to TRBJ1-2, with TRBD1 matching over 8 bases. V was clipped by 5 bases and J by 8 bases; unmatched bases: 16. The CDR3 totals 16 residues. Germline CDR1 reads LNHNV; CDR2 reads YYDKDF (reference sequence). The CDR3 DNA sequence: TGTGCCACCAGCCCAAGGTTGGCAGGGGGCTCGGGGGGCTACACCTTC. It yields the protein CATSPRLAGGSGGYTF.

The V gene is TRBV28, the J gene TRBJ2-7; possibly TRBD2 for D (6 bases). Trimming took off 7 bases at V and 6 bases at J, with 16 bases between the two ends. The CDR3 loop spans 13 amino acids. Germline V gene data show CDR1 as MDHEN and CDR2 as SYDVKM. The CDR3 loop reads CASTFSRRGEQYF. Written as DNA, the CDR3 is TGTGCCAGCACGTTTAGCAGGAGGGGCGAGCAGTACTTC.

The chain recombines TRBV18 with TRBJ1-2, with 7 bases aligning to TRBD1. With V trimmed by 4 bases and J by 4 bases, 6 bases remained unmatched. Germline lookup yields CDR1 KGHSH and CDR2 LQKENI. The CDR3 is 14 amino acids. The CDR3 sequence: CASSQAGTAYGYTF. In DNA form, the CDR3 reads TGTGCCAGCTCACAAGCCGGGACAGCCTATGGCTACACCTTC.

There are a few counts of this clone. This chain links TRBV7-9 with TRBJ1-6; 11 bases are a match to TRBD1. The V gene's germline CDR1 is SEHNR and CDR2 FQNEAQ (reference sequence). The CDR3 is 15 amino acids. Trimming took 5 bases from V and 7 from J; bases not matched to a gene: 4. CDR3 bases: TGTGCCAGCAGCCCGGGACAGGGGGGGAATTCACCCCTCCACTTT. Protein: CASSPGQGGNSPLHF.

This chain joins TRBV25-1 and TRBJ2-7, with 9 bases that match TRBD1. The germline V gene has CDR1 MGHDK and CDR2 SYGVNS. V shed 4 bases and J 1 base; nucleotides not matched to a gene: 5. The CDR3 is 15 amino acids. The DNA of the CDR3 is TGTGCCAGCAGTGGGGTGGGACAGGGTTCCTACGAGCAGTACTTC. Protein product: CASSGVGQGSYEQYF.

V usage is TRBV5-1 and J usage is TRBJ2-3, with D uncertain. The ends were cut back, 1 base at V and 0 bases at J, with 15 bases in the middle. Germline-derived CDR1 and CDR2 are SGHRS and YFSETQ. The CDR3 length is 17 residues. CDR3 region: CASSLFVVLSSTDTQYF. For the CDR3, the DNA is TGCGCCAGCAGCTTGTTTGTAGTGCTTTCTAGCACAGATACGCAGTATTTT.

This chain uses TRBV21-1 with TRBJ2-1; the table assigns TRBD1, which was not confirmed against the DNA. TRBV21-1 is assigned pseudogene status. The CDR3 sequence is 18 residues long. CDR3 sequence (DNA): TGTGCCAGCAGCAAAACGTTTGCAGGGTTGAGCTCCTACAATGAGCAGTTCTTC. This sequence encodes CASSKTFAGLSSYNEQFF.

The chain recombines TRBV5-1 with TRBJ2-1; 9 bases are shared with TRBD1. V shed 3 bases, J shed 11 bases, and the junction held 12 bases outside the gene matches. Germline lookup yields CDR1 SGHRS and CDR2 YFSETQ. The CDR3 is 15 residues long. CDR3 in amino acids: CASSSRTGESRQQFF. In DNA, the CDR3 is TGCGCCAGCAGCTCCCGGACAGGGGAGAGTCGACAGCAGTTCTTC. The full variable domain, in which reference TRBV5-1 and TRBJ2-1 provide the parts outside the CDR3, is KAGVTQTPRYLIKTRGQQVTLSCSPISGHRSVSWYQQTPGQGLQFLFEYFSETQRNKGNFPGRFSGRQFSNSRSEMNVSTLELGDSALYLCASSSRTGESRQQFFGPGTRLTVL.

This chain joins TRBV6-5 and TRBJ1-4, with a possible D match to TRBD1 (6 bases). CDR3 length: 15 residues. V was pared by 2 bases and J by 11 bases, with 18 bases between. Germline values: CDR1 MNHEY, CDR2 SVGAGI. This CDR3 reads CASSYELGAGGKLFF. The CDR3 DNA reads TGTGCCAGCAGTTACGAGCTGGGGGCCGGAGGCAAACTGTTTTTT.

The rearrangement joins TRBV18 to TRBJ2-3; the D gene is possibly TRBD2 (6 bases). The V end lost 4 bases, the J end lost 2 bases, and 16 bases lay between the germline ends. The CDR3 is 16 residues long. Germline V gene sequence: CDR1 KGHSH, CDR2 LQKENI. Here the CDR3 reads CASSRGTQLFTDTQYF. The DNA of the CDR3 is TGTGCCAGCTCACGCGGGACTCAACTCTTCACAGATACGCAGTATTTT.

This clone was detected a few times. V usage is TRBV5-1 and J usage is TRBJ1-1; 7 nucleotides align to TRBD1. Per the germline V gene, CDR1 is SGHRS and CDR2 is YFSETQ. This CDR3 is built from 14 residues. The V segment lost 4 bases and the J segment 3 bases; nucleotides outside the gene matches: 6. CDR3 loop: CASSEGTAYTEAFF. The CDR3 DNA reads TGCGCCAGCAGCGAGGGGACAGCCTACACTGAAGCTTTCTTT.

This sequence joins TRBV3-1 (or the pseudogene TRBV3-2) and TRBJ2-5, with TRBD1 identical over 8 bases. The germline V gene has CDR1 LGHDT and CDR2 YNNKEL (reference sequence). The V segment lost 6 bases and the J segment 2 bases; nucleotides outside the gene matches: 8. This CDR3 has 15 amino acids. The CDR3 DNA reads TGTGCCAGCAGGAGGCTCGGGACAGGACAAGAGACCCAGTACTTC. It is translated as CASRRLGTGQETQYF.

This chain joins TRBV5-1 and TRBJ2-5; D perhaps matches TRBD1 (6 bases). This CDR3 spans 12 amino acids. Trimming shortened V by 6 bases and J by 7 bases, and 13 bases separated the two germline ends. The V gene's germline CDR1 is SGHRS and CDR2 YFSETQ. The CDR3 nucleotides read TGCGCCAGCACCAGTCGAGGGGGGACCCAGTACTTC. Amino acids: CASTSRGGTQYF.

The genes are TRBV21-1 and TRBJ2-3; the table's D call TRBD2 went unverified against the DNA. TRBV21-1 is designated a pseudogene. The CDR3 extends over 18 amino acids. CDR3 bases: TGTGCCAGCAGCCCACACAAGCCTTATTTAGGGGGGGCAGATACGCAGTATTTT. This gives the protein CASSPHKPYLGGADTQYF.

The chain has TRBV3-1 (or the pseudogene TRBV3-2) and TRBJ2-3; 10 nucleotides match TRBD2. Germline V gives CDR1 LGHDT, CDR2 YNNKEL (reference sequence). This CDR3 has 17 residues. V shed 4 bases and J 3 bases; nucleotides not matched to a gene: 10. DNA of the CDR3: TGTGCCAGCAGCCCCTCAGCGCTAGCGGGGGTAACAGATACGCAGTATTTT. It is translated as CASSPSALAGVTDTQYF.

The J gene is TRBJ1-1, the V gene TRBV5-1, with no clear D. The CDR3 is made up of 12 amino acids. CDR1 SGHRS and CDR2 YFSETQ come from the germline V gene. V shed 2 bases and J shed 1 base, with 3 bases lying between them. The CDR3 is CASSFQNTEAFF. CDR3 bases: TGCGCCAGCAGCTTTCAGAACACTGAAGCTTTCTTT.

The V and J genes are TRBV29-1 and TRBJ1-2; D is perhaps TRBD1 (5 bases). Per the germline V gene, CDR1 is SQVTM and CDR2 is ANQGSEA. The V gene lost 6 bases and the J gene lost 1 base, with 12 bases spanning the gap. This CDR3 spans 13 amino acids. The CDR3 bases are TGCAGCGTCCGACAGTCCCTTAACTATGGCTACACCTTC. It specifies CSVRQSLNYGYTF.

The rearrangement joins TRBV21-1 to TRBJ1-6. TRBV21-1 is a listed pseudogene. This CDR3 has 15 amino acids. As DNA, the CDR3 is TGTGCCAGCAGCAACGGGTCCTTTATGAATTCACCCCTCCACTTT. It yields the protein CASSNGSFMNSPLHF.

The chain combines TRBV19 with TRBJ2-3; 7 bases agree with TRBD1. Trimming removed 8 bases from V and 0 bases from J; junction bases left unmatched: 20. The CDR3 sequence is 19 residues long. The germline gives CDR1 LNHDA, CDR2 SQIVND (reference sequence). The CDR3 region has the DNA TGTGCCAGTCAGAGGATTAGGGGACAGAGTTCATCTAGCACAGATACGCAGTATTTT. This codes for CASQRIRGQSSSSTDTQYF.

The gene calls are TRBV7-9 and TRBJ2-1, with D maybe TRBD1 (5 bases). V dropped 1 base and J dropped 5 bases, with 12 bases sitting between them. Germline CDR1 reads SEHNR; CDR2 reads FQNEAQ (reference sequence). The CDR3 covers 15 residues. CDR3 region: CASSLGGPDHNEQFF. CDR3 bases: TGTGCCAGCAGCTTAGGGGGCCCAGATCACAATGAGCAGTTCTTC.